This is a list of T cell receptor beta chains from one sample in a study of CD8+ T cells in alopecia areata. Sequencing used immunoSEQ multiplex PCR; TCRdb keeps in-frame clones, though not all of them. The sample has 110,000 or so clones, 58% seen once. The source material was CD8+ T cells sorted from blood, sampled at week 4, from a patient treated with tofacitinib. These receptors were taken from a human donor with alopecia areata. Both conserved end residues are part of each CDR3. Fields, in order: D gene, clone size, V gene, J gene, CDR3 DNA, CDR3 protein. The D gene is left open where the match is weak. Rows may omit the clone size; those that give it use once, few, many or a size class.

>-|few|TRBV28|TRBJ2-7
TGTGCCACCGACGTAGGAAGCTACGAGCAGTACTTC
CATDVGSYEQYF
>-|few|TRBV7-9|TRBJ1-1
TGTGCCAGCAGGTCGAACACTGAAGCTTTCTTT
CASRSNTEAFF
>-|-|TRBV7-9|TRBJ2-2
TGTGCCAGCAGCTTAGCCGTCCAGGGGGAGCTGTTTTTT
CASSLAVQGELFF
>-|-|TRBV29-1|TRBJ2-1
TGCAGCGTTGTGGGAGTCCAGAGATCCTACAATGAGCAGTTCTTC
CSVVGVQRSYNEQFF
>TRBD1|-|TRBV7-9|TRBJ2-7
TGTGCCAGCAGCCCAGTACGGACAGGACCACCCGCTTACGAGCAGTACTTC
CASSPVRTGPPAYEQYF
>-|-|TRBV2|TRBJ2-3
TGTGCCAGCAGTGAAACGGCTAGCGCCTACCGCACAGATACGCAGTATTTT
CASSETASAYRTDTQYF
>-|-|TRBV9|TRBJ1-6
TGTGCCAGCAGCTCGGACAGTTATAATTCACCCCTCCACTTT
CASSSDSYNSPLHF
>-|-|TRBV7-9|TRBJ1-1
TGTGCCAGCAGCACAGCGGCAGGGACCACTGAAGCTTTCTTT
CASSTAAGTTEAFF
>TRBD1|few|TRBV6-6|TRBJ2-7
TGTGCCAGCAGACCGACAGGGGGCGCCCCGGGGGAGCAGTACTTC
CASRPTGGAPGEQYF
>-|-|TRBV30|TRBJ1-1
TGTGCCTGGAGCGAGGACGGGAACACTGAAGCTTTCTTT
CAWSEDGNTEAFF
>-|-|TRBV23-1|TRBJ2-1
TGCGCCAGCAGTCAGCTGGGGACTCCCGGGGATGAGCAGTTCTTC
CASSQLGTPGDEQFF
>TRBD1|-|TRBV30|TRBJ1-2
TGTGCCTGGAGTGCCTCTTCCAGGGGGCGGGATGGCTACACCTTC
CAWSASSRGRDGYTF
>-|-|TRBV29-1|TRBJ1-1
TGCAGCGTCGCCCCCGGGTTTGTCACTGAAGCTTTCTTT
CSVAPGFVTEAFF
>-|few|TRBV9|TRBJ2-4
TGTGCCAGCAGCCGGGGACCTACACTTCCGGCCGAGTACTTC
CASSRGPTLPAEYF
>-|-|TRBV9|TRBJ1-2
TGTGCCAGCATCATAGGGCCTCCGTGGTATGGCTACACCTTC
CASIIGPPWYGYTF
>-|-|TRBV30|TRBJ1-2
TGTGCCTGGACCCGGGTCGGGTTCGACTACACCTTC
CAWTRVGFDYTF
>-|few|TRBV7-9|TRBJ2-3
TGTGCCAGCAGCTTAGGGTTCTCAGATACGCAGTATTTT
CASSLGFSDTQYF
>-|-|TRBV19|TRBJ1-5
TGTGCCAGTAGTATTGGATGGGGCAATCAGCCCCAGCATTTT
CASSIGWGNQPQHF
>-|-|TRBV29-1|TRBJ1-3
TGCAGCTACGGGACTACCGGCAACACCATATATTTT
CSYGTTGNTIYF
>-|-|TRBV4-1|TRBJ2-3
TGCGCCAGCAGCCAAGAGCAGGGGACTGATACGCAGTATTTT
CASSQEQGTDTQYF
>TRBD1|-|TRBV30|TRBJ1-3
TGTGCCTGGAGTCCGGGACAGGGTACTGGAAACACCATATATTTT
CAWSPGQGTGNTIYF
>-|-|TRBV15|TRBJ1-2
TGTGCCACCAGCGGCCCGACTGGGTCCTTGGGCTACACCTTC
CATSGPTGSLGYTF
>TRBD1|-|TRBV29-1|TRBJ1-2
TGCAGCGTTGAAGATTCGCAGGGGGGATTCTATGGCTACACCTTC
CSVEDSQGGFYGYTF
>TRBD1|-|TRBV7-2|TRBJ1-6
TGTGCCAGCAGCTTTAAGACAGGGGCCCACCACTTT
CASSFKTGAHHF
>-|-|TRBV29-1|TRBJ2-3
TGCAGCGTTGTTAGTCGCGGTACGCAGTATTTT
CSVVSRGTQYF
>-|-|TRBV30|TRBJ2-1
TGTGCCTGGAGGGAGGGGCCGGGGTACAATGAGCAGTTCTTC
CAWREGPGYNEQFF
>-|-|TRBV7-8|TRBJ1-4
TGTGCCAGCAGCAAGACAGCTGGGGAACTTAATGAAAAACTGTTTTTT
CASSKTAGELNEKLFF
>TRBD1|-|TRBV29-1|TRBJ1-2
TGCAGCGTTGAGAACCCATCGGGACAGGGCTCTGGCTACACCTTC
CSVENPSGQGSGYTF
>-|few|TRBV29-1|TRBJ2-7
TGCAGCGTGGCAGAGCTCGGCTACGAGCAGTACTTC
CSVAELGYEQYF
>-|-|TRBV9|TRBJ2-5
TGTGCCAGCAGCGTTATTGGTCGGGGAGGTGAGACCCAGTACTTC
CASSVIGRGGETQYF
>TRBD2|-|TRBV30|TRBJ2-7
TGTGCCTGCGGGGCCACTTTGAAGGGGGGACTAGTAGACGAGCAGTACTTC
CACGATLKGGLVDEQYF
>-|-|TRBV11-2|TRBJ2-3
TGTGCCAGCGGTAACCAGGATAGCACAGATACGCAGTATTTT
CASGNQDSTDTQYF
>TRBD1|-|TRBV2|TRBJ2-7
TGTGCCAGCAAAGGGACAGGGATCTACGAGCAGTACTTC
CASKGTGIYEQYF
>-|few|TRBV7-2|TRBJ1-1
TGTGCCAGCAGCTCTATGGCTGGCCACACTGAAGCTTTCTTT
CASSSMAGHTEAFF
>TRBD2|-|TRBV7-9|TRBJ2-1
TGTGCCAGCGGTAAGGCGGGGGAAGCGGAGTTCTTC
CASGKAGEAEFF
>-|-|TRBV28|TRBJ1-6
TGTGCCAGCAGTTTACTAAGGTACCCCAGGGATTCACCCCTCCACTTT
CASSLLRYPRDSPLHF
>-|few|TRBV27|TRBJ2-1
TGTGCCAGCAGTTTGCTCCCACCGGGCTCCAATGAGCAGTTCTTC
CASSLLPPGSNEQFF
>-|-|TRBV27|TRBJ1-5
TGTGCCAGCAGTTCCGACAGGTTCCAGCCCCAGCATTTT
CASSSDRFQPQHF
>-|-|TRBV7-9|TRBJ1-6
TGTGCCAGCAGCTTAGGACCGAATTCACCCCTCCACTTT
CASSLGPNSPLHF
>-|-|TRBV7-9|TRBJ1-2
TGTGCCAGCAGCGCCGATCCACCTAACTATGGCTACACCTTC
CASSADPPNYGYTF
>-|few|TRBV7-9|TRBJ1-1
TGTGCCAGCAGCTCGCCGGCAGGGTTGAACACTGAAGCTTTCTTT
CASSSPAGLNTEAFF
>-|-|TRBV25-1|TRBJ2-7
TGTGCCAGCAGTGAGGTAGAAAGGGAGCAGTACTTC
CASSEVEREQYF
>-|-|TRBV30|TRBJ2-2
TGTGCCTGGACAGAAAACACCGGGGAGCTGTTTTTT
CAWTENTGELFF
>TRBD2|few|TRBV30|TRBJ2-1
TGTGCCTGCCCCCGGACGGGACTAGCGGGGGGATCCTACAATGAGCAGTTCTTC
CACPRTGLAGGSYNEQFF
>-|-|TRBV29-1|TRBJ1-2
TGCAGCGTCGAACCAGATCACTATGGCTACACCTTC
CSVEPDHYGYTF
>TRBD1|-|TRBV29-1|TRBJ2-1
TGCAGCGTTGAGGGACAGCTCTCCTACAATGAGCAGTTCTTC
CSVEGQLSYNEQFF